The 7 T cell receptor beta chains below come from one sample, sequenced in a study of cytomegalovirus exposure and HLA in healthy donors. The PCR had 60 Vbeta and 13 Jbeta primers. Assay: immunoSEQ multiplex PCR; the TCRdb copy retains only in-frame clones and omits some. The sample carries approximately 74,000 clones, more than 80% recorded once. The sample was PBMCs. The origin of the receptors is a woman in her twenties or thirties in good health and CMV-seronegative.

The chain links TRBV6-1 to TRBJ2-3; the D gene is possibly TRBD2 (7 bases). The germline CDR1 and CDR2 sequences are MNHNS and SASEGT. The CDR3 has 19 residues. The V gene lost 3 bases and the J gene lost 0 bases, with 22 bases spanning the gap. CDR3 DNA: TGTGCCAGCAGTGAGAGCGCGGGGGCCGGATTTTTTAGCACAGATACGCAGTATTTT. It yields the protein CASSESAGAGFFSTDTQYF.

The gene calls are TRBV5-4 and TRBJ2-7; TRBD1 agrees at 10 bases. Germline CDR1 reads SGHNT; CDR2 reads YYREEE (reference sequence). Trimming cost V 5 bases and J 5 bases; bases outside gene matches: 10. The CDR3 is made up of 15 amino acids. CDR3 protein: CASRRPGTGAHEQYF. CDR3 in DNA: TGTGCCAGCAGGCGGCCCGGGACAGGGGCCCACGAGCAGTACTTC.

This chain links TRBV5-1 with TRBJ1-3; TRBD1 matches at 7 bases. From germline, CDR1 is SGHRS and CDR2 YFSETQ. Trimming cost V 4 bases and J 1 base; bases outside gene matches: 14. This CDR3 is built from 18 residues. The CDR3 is CASSLGSTGLASGNTIYF. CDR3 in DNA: TGCGCCAGCAGCCTAGGGTCGACAGGGCTAGCGTCTGGAAACACCATATATTTT.

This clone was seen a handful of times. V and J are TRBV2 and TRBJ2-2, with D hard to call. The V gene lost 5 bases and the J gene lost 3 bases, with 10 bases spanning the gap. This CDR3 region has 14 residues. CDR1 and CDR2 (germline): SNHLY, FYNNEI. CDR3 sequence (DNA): TGTGCCAGCAGTCTTATCCCGGACACCGGGGAGCTGTTTTTT. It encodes CASSLIPDTGELFF.

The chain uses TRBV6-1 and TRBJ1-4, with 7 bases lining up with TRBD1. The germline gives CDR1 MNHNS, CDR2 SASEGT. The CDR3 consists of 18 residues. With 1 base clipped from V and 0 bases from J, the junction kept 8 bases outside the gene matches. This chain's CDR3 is CASSEGDSLTATNEKLFF. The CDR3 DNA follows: TGTGCCAGCAGTGAAGGGGACAGTCTAACTGCAACTAATGAAAAACTGTTTTTT.

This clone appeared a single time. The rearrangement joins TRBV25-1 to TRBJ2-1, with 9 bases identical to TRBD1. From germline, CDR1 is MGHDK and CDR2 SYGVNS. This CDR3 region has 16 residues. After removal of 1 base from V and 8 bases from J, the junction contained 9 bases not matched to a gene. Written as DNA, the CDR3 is TGTGCCAGCAGTGAATCGTCGGGACAGGGCGGGGATGAGCAGTTCTTC. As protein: CASSESSGQGGDEQFF.

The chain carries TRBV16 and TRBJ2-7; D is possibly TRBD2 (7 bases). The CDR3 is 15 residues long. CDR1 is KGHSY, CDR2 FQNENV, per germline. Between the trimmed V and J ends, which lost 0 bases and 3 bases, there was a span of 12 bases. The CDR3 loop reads CASSQSVGGLYEQYF. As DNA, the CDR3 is TGTGCCAGCAGCCAATCGGTCGGGGGGCTCTACGAGCAGTACTTC.